In its sample, the clone carrying this T cell receptor (beta chain) was seen a few times. Its target is unknown. This sample is part of a study of TIL therapy for anti-PD-1-resistant metastatic lung cancer. Study in general: By whole-exome sequencing, median non-synonymous tumor mutation burden was approximately 1.6 mutations per megabase. Findings of the study overall: This highly selected cohort may not generalize to typical lung cancer patients.

This CDR3 contains 12 residues. From germline, CDR1 is SGHNT and CDR2 YYREEE (reference sequence). The V end was cut by 4 bases, the J end by 4 bases, with 8 bases between. Time point denoted: pre-treatment sample, taken before nivolumab and TIL therapy. The immunoSEQ assay was v3. TCRdb keeps only in-frame clones here, not all; method: immunoSEQ multiplex PCR. Among 30,000 to 45,000 clones listed, roughly 70% were seen once. The J gene is TRBJ1-1, the V gene TRBV5-4; D gene ambiguous. The TCR was taken from a person aged 25 to 85 with non-small cell lung cancer. Specimen: blood, collected at baseline. This chain's CDR3 is CASSLGRTEAFF. DNA for the CDR3: TGTGCCAGCAGCCTTGGGCGCACTGAAGCTTTCTTT. The full variable domain, in which reference TRBV5-4 and TRBJ1-1 provide the parts outside the CDR3, is ETGVTQSPTHLIKTRGQQVTLRCSSQSGHNTVSWYQQALGQGPQFIFQYYREEENGRGNFPPRFSGLQFPNYSSELNVNALELDDSALYLCASSLGRTEAFFGQGTRLTVV.